The 28 T cell receptor beta chains in this list originate from one sample, sequenced in a study of T cells in Graves' hyperthyroidism and ophthalmopathy. RNA transcripts yielded amplified TCR beta CDR3 regions. Using the HTBI primer set, a first-round RT-PCR was run on the TCR CDR3. TCRdb redid the calling of the multiplex PCR reads with MiXCR, one entry per CDR3 protein. Found here are about 520,000 distinct CDR3 sequences, approximately 25% of them singletons; the top ten hold 10% to 12%. The sequencing input was blood. Receptors were obtained from a woman aged 25 to 39 with Graves' ophthalmopathy.

This clonotype is a singleton in its sample. This chain links TRBV6-1 with TRBJ2-5; TRBD1 might be the D (6 bases). Germline assignment: CDR1 MNHNS and CDR2 SASEGT. Trimming removed 6 bases at V and 5 bases at J, with 19 bases between. The CDR3 runs 15 residues. The CDR3 spells CASSSNRVWEETQYF. The CDR3 coding sequence is TGTGCCAGCAGCTCCAACAGGGTATGGGAGGAGACCCAGTACTTC.

This clonotype turned up a few times. This chain links TRBV15 with TRBJ2-7, with D tentatively TRBD1 (5 bases). With 0 bases removed from V and 9 bases from J, the gap between germline ends came to 21 bases. The CDR3 is 16 residues long. CDR1 and CDR2 from the germline V gene are LNHNV and YYDKDF (reference sequence). In nucleotides, the CDR3 is TGTGCCACCAGCAGAGAGAACAGGTTTGCGCCAGTGGGGCAGTACTTC. The encoded protein is CATSRENRFAPVGQYF.

This clonotype has at least ten counts. This chain links TRBV9 with TRBJ1-2, with TRBD1 matching over 8 bases. The germline gives CDR1 SGDLS, CDR2 YYNGEE. This CDR3 has 14 residues. Losses at the gene ends were 3 bases for V and 6 bases for J; bases not matched to a gene: 7. CDR3 DNA: TGTGCCAGCAGCGCGACAGGGGTAGCGGATGGCTACACCTTC. Its translation is CASSATGVADGYTF.

There are many counts of this clonotype. The CDR3 region has the DNA TGTGCCAGCAGTTACCCAGGGAAGGATGGCTACACCTTC. Translated, it gives CASSYPGKDGYTF. The chain is built from TRBV6-5 and TRBJ1-2, with D maybe TRBD1 (5 bases). The CDR3 is 13 amino acids. The germline gives CDR1 MNHEY, CDR2 SVGAGI. Trimming removed 2 bases from V and 6 bases from J, with 10 bases in between.

This clonotype was recorded at least ten times. V is TRBV11-2 and J is TRBJ1-1, with unresolved D. Trimming removed 2 bases at V and 3 bases at J, with 7 bases between. Looked up from germline, CDR1 is SGHAT and CDR2 is FQNNGV. This CDR3 contains 13 residues. CDR3 in DNA: TGTGCCAGCAGCTTAACGGTTGACACTGAAGCTTTCTTT. Translating gives CASSLTVDTEAFF.

About this clonotype itself: A much larger clone differs from this one at a single base, so this may be a read error. Lacking the conserved final phenylalanine or tryptophan, this CDR3 likely reflects a read error. The chain couples TRBV27 to TRBJ1-2; the D gene is possibly TRBD1 (6 bases). With 4 bases removed from V and 4 bases from J, the gap between germline ends came to 10 bases. The germline V gene encodes CDR1 MNHEY and CDR2 SMNVEV (reference sequence). The CDR3 is 13 residues long. The CDR3 region has the DNA TGTGCCAGCAGTTCGGACAGCTTCTATGGCTACACCGTC. It translates to CASSSDSFYGYTV.

This clonotype was seen ten or more times. V gene TRBV29-1 combines with J gene TRBJ2-4; the D is unclear. Trimming stripped 0 bases from V and 3 bases from J, with 6 bases between. CDR3 length equals 13 residues. Germline V gene data show CDR1 as SQVTM and CDR2 as ANQGSEA. The chain's CDR3 is CSVEDRNKNIQYF. The CDR3 DNA follows: TGCAGCGTTGAAGACAGGAACAAAAACATTCAGTACTTC. Using reference TRBV29-1 and TRBJ2-4 for the parts outside the CDR3, the full variable domain is SAVISQKPSRDICQRGTSLTIQCQVDSQVTMMFWYRQQPGQSLTLIATANQGSEATYESGFVIDKFPISRPNLTFSTLTVSNMSPEDSSIYLCSVEDRNKNIQYFGAGTRLSVL.

The chain couples TRBV12-5 to TRBJ2-7; perhaps TRBD2 as D (5 bases). The V gene's germline CDR1 is LGHNT and CDR2 FRNRAP. V was trimmed by 0 bases and J by 3 bases, leaving 6 bases between them. CDR3 size: 13 residues. The CDR3 reads CASGLVGGYEQYF. As DNA, the CDR3 is TGTGCTAGTGGTTTGGTAGGAGGCTACGAGCAGTACTTC.

This clonotype was counted ten times or more. V usage is TRBV12-5 and J usage is TRBJ2-2, with no clear D. Germline V gives CDR1 LGHNT, CDR2 FRNRAP. V lost 0 bases and J lost 6, with 5 bases in between. The CDR3 contains 13 residues. The CDR3 reads CASGLVGAGELFF. The CDR3 DNA reads TGTGCTAGTGGTTTGGTTGGTGCCGGGGAGCTGTTTTTT.

This clonotype was recorded many times. This sequence joins TRBV20-1 and TRBJ2-5, with D possibly being TRBD1 (6 bases). Germline V gene data show CDR1 as DFQATT and CDR2 as SNEGSKA (reference sequence). The CDR3 spans 13 residues. DNA for the CDR3: TGCAGCCGTCACGACAGGAATGGGGGGACCCAGTACTTC. Translated, it gives CSRHDRNGGTQYF.

This clonotype has at least ten counts. This chain links TRBV10-2 with TRBJ1-2; possible D gene TRBD1, 5 bases. Germline V gene sequence: CDR1 WSHSY, CDR2 SAAADI. The CDR3 spans 15 residues. The V and J ends lost 4 bases and 7 bases respectively, with 19 bases between them. CDR3 nucleotides: TGCGCCAGCAGTGGACCGACGGGGGAGGTCGGTGGCTACACCTTC. Amino acids: CASSGPTGEVGGYTF.

This clonotype was detected many times. V is TRBV6-1 and J is TRBJ2-7; D possibly corresponds to TRBD1 (5 bases). V lost 2 bases and J lost 0, with 11 bases in between. The CDR3 length is 15 residues. CDR1 is MNHNS, CDR2 SASEGT, per germline. In nucleotides, the CDR3 is TGTGCCAGCAGTGAATTAGGACACCTCTCCTACGAGCAGTACTTC. Encoded protein: CASSELGHLSYEQYF.

This chain joins TRBV2 and TRBJ1-5; the D gene is possibly TRBD1 (5 bases). This CDR3 comprises 14 residues. Trimming cost V 4 bases and J 5 bases, with 12 bases left between them. Germline CDR1 SNHLY, CDR2 FYNNEI. This CDR3 is CASSGWRGDQPQHF. In nucleotides, the CDR3 is TGTGCCAGCAGTGGGTGGAGGGGAGATCAGCCCCAGCATTTT.

The chain carries TRBV12-3 or TRBV12-4 and TRBJ2-5; D unresolved. CDR3 length equals 12 residues. V lost 3 bases and J lost 5, with 7 bases in between. The CDR3 sequence is CASSLPKETQYF. As DNA, the CDR3 is TGTGCCAGCAGTTTGCCGAAGGAGACCCAGTACTTC.

This clonotype was picked up a small number of times. The rearrangement uses TRBV12-3 or TRBV12-4 and TRBJ2-7; D remains ambiguous. The CDR3 is made up of 13 amino acids. With 4 bases removed from V and 4 bases from J, the gap between germline ends came to 11 bases. The CDR3 is CASSSINGYEQYF. CDR3 DNA: TGTGCCAGCAGTTCCATAAATGGGTACGAGCAGTACTTC.

V usage is TRBV6-1 and J usage is TRBJ1-2; no clear D gene. The germline CDR1 and CDR2 sequences are MNHNS and SASEGT. The V end was cut by 6 bases, the J end by 4 bases, with 18 bases between. CDR3 length equals 15 residues. The CDR3 is CASSPTLTISYGYTF. As DNA, the CDR3 is TGTGCCAGCAGCCCGACCTTGACAATCAGCTATGGCTACACCTTC.

Points on this clonotype: This may be a read error, as it is one base from a much larger clone. The chain has TRBV12-3 or TRBV12-4 and TRBJ1-1; D unclear. The V and J ends lost 2 bases and 4 bases respectively, with 11 bases between them. The CDR3 runs to 14 residues. CDR3 protein: CASSLMGLSTEAFF. DNA of the CDR3: TGTGCCAGCAGTTTAATGGGTCTGAGCACTGAAGCTTTCTTT.

This clonotype was recorded only once. The chain employs TRBV12-3 or TRBV12-4 and TRBJ1-2; the D is unclear. This CDR3 region has 13 residues. V was trimmed by 3 bases and J by 5 bases, leaving 10 bases between them. The CDR3 sequence: CASSLSTDYGYTF. CDR3 nucleotides: TGTGCCAGCAGTTTGAGCACGGATTATGGCTACACCTTC.

The chain joins TRBV6-5 to TRBJ2-5; D is possibly TRBD1 (5 bases). The CDR3 is 14 amino acids. Trimming stripped 3 bases from V and 5 bases from J, with 13 bases between. Germline CDR1 MNHEY, CDR2 SVGAGI. The CDR3 here is CASSYVSGLETQYF. Here the CDR3 DNA reads TGTGCCAGCAGTTATGTATCAGGGCTTGAGACCCAGTACTTC.

This clonotype was recorded many times. CDR3 sequence: CASSPRRLTWNTEAFF. In DNA, the CDR3 is TGCGCCAGCAGCCCTCGGCGGCTGACTTGGAACACTGAAGCTTTCTTT. The chain combines TRBV4-1 with TRBJ1-1; D ambiguous. The germline gives CDR1 MGHRA, CDR2 YSYEKL. With 4 bases removed from V and 1 base from J, the gap between germline ends came to 16 bases. There are 16 residues in the CDR3.

This clonotype appeared many times. The chain employs TRBV6-1 and TRBJ1-5; the D gene is possibly TRBD1 (5 bases). The germline gives CDR1 MNHNS, CDR2 SASEGT. This CDR3 comprises 15 residues. V dropped 5 bases and J dropped 0 bases, with 11 bases sitting between them. CDR3 DNA sequence: TGTGCCAGCAGTCCCTCAGGGAGTAGCAATCAGCCCCAGCATTTT. This gives the protein CASSPSGSSNQPQHF.

This clonotype was detected ten times or more. V gene TRBV28 combines with J gene TRBJ1-2, with D possibly TRBD1 on 6 matching bases. The CDR3 contains 14 residues. V was trimmed by 3 bases and J by 7 bases, leaving 15 bases between them. Per the germline V gene, CDR1 is MDHEN and CDR2 is SYDVKM. CDR3 sequence (DNA): TGTGCCAGCAGTTTGAGGCAGGGGCTGAGTGGCTACACCTTC. This translates into CASSLRQGLSGYTF.

The V gene is TRBV30, the J gene TRBJ2-7; D is possibly TRBD1 (6 bases). Germline-derived CDR1 and CDR2 are GTSNPN and SVGIG (reference sequence). This CDR3 has 14 residues. Trimming took 3 bases from V and 1 from J, leaving 13 bases between them. In DNA form, the CDR3 reads TGTGCCTGGAGGGACAGCTGGACTTCCTACGAGCAGTACTTC. This translates into CAWRDSWTSYEQYF.

In its sample, this clonotype was seen a few times. J is TRBJ1-1 and V is TRBV6-1; no firm D call. The length of the CDR3 is 14 residues. Between the trimmed V and J ends, which lost 2 bases and 5 bases, there was a span of 12 bases. CDR1 and CDR2 (germline): MNHNS, SASEGT. The CDR3 bases are TGTGCCAGCAGTGAATGGGGAGTTAAGACTGAAGCTTTCTTT. This codes for CASSEWGVKTEAFF.

V usage is TRBV6-2 or TRBV6-3 and J usage is TRBJ2-2; D unclear. CDR3 length: 11 amino acids. Germline loops: CDR1 MNHEY, CDR2 SVGEGT. With 5 bases removed from V and 8 bases from J, the gap between germline ends came to 6 bases. The CDR3 loop reads CASSHEGELFF. CDR3 nucleotides: TGTGCCAGCAGTCATGAGGGGGAGCTGTTTTTT.

This clonotype occurred a few times. V is TRBV20-1 and J is TRBJ2-3; D is unresolved. The CDR3 totals 14 residues. The V end was cut by 6 bases, the J end by 5 bases, with 18 bases between. Looked up from germline, CDR1 is DFQATT and CDR2 is SNEGSKA (reference sequence). CDR3 protein: CSAPVSGVRDTQYF. The CDR3 nucleotides read TGCAGTGCCCCAGTCTCCGGAGTGAGAGATACGCAGTATTTT.

The CDR3 here is CATHRRHEQYF. DNA of the CDR3: TGTGCCACCCACAGAAGGCACGAGCAGTACTTC. J is TRBJ2-7 and V is TRBV6-2 or TRBV6-3; no reliable D call. Looked up from germline, CDR1 is MNHEY and CDR2 is SVGEGT. There are 11 residues in the CDR3. Trimming shortened V by 10 bases and J by 5 bases, and 12 bases separated the two germline ends.

This clonotype has a count of ten or more. J is TRBJ1-3 and V is TRBV7-2, with 7 bases identical to TRBD1. CDR1 is SGHTA and CDR2 is FQGNSA in the germline V gene. The CDR3 is 15 residues long. Trimming took 6 bases from V and 0 from J; bases not matched to a gene: 5. CDR3 DNA sequence: TGTGCCAGCAGGCGAGGACAGGACTCTGGAAACACCATATATTTT. Translation: CASRRGQDSGNTIYF.